The next 14 T cell receptor beta chains were all read from a single sample in a study of shared clonotypes between healthy human individuals. The protocol was immunoSEQ multiplex PCR, while the TCRdb copy is restricted to in-frame clones and leaves out a portion. The sample shows approximately 500,000 clones, approximately 79% of them seen only once. Sequencing was carried out using PBMCs. These receptors were obtained from a woman in her 40s in good health. Some clones in this sample may be carry-over from other donors' samples.

The chain uses TRBV5-4 and TRBJ2-5; D is undetermined. V shed 4 bases and J shed 3 bases, with 7 bases lying between them. In germline, CDR1 is SGHNT, CDR2 YYREEE (reference sequence). The CDR3 totals 12 residues. The CDR3 sequence is CASSGSKETQYF. CDR3 in DNA: TGTGCCAGCAGCGGGTCTAAAGAGACCCAGTACTTC.

The chain combines TRBV27 with TRBJ2-2; TRBD2 matches 9 bases. Germline V lookup: CDR1 MNHEY, CDR2 SMNVEV (reference sequence). The ends lost 3 bases at V and 5 bases at J; junction bases unmatched: 4. This CDR3 is 15 amino acids long. CDR3 sequence (DNA): TGTGCCAGCAGTTTGTCTAGCGGGATAACCGGGGAGCTGTTTTTT. Protein sequence: CASSLSSGITGELFF.

The chain is built from TRBV7-2 and TRBJ1-3; no definite D call. V was cut by 2 bases and J by 0 bases, with 11 bases left in between. The CDR3 contains 16 residues. CDR1 and CDR2 (germline): SGHTA, FQGNSA. For the CDR3, the DNA is TGTGCCAGCAGCTTAAGGTTGGGGATCTCTGGAAACACCATATATTTT. Its translation is CASSLRLGISGNTIYF.

This sequence joins TRBV9 and TRBJ1-2; TRBD1 agrees at 7 bases. The trim removed 0 bases at V and 4 bases at J, leaving 12 bases unmatched. The CDR3 is 17 residues long. Germline V gene sequence: CDR1 SGDLS, CDR2 YYNGEE. The CDR3 coding sequence is TGTGCCAGCAGCGTAGCTCCGGGACAGAACGTCCCCTATGGCTACACCTTC. Protein product: CASSVAPGQNVPYGYTF.

This chain joins TRBV5-6 and TRBJ2-1; the D gene could be TRBD1 or TRBD2 (6 bases each). From germline, CDR1 is SGHDT and CDR2 YYEEEE. V was pared by 0 bases and J by 1 base, with 11 bases between. The CDR3 has 16 amino acids. This CDR3 reads CASSLVQGRSYNEQFF. The CDR3 DNA reads as TGTGCCAGCAGCTTGGTCCAGGGGAGGTCCTACAATGAGCAGTTCTTC.

This clone has a handful of counts. This chain uses TRBV29-1 with TRBJ2-3, with D possibly being TRBD1 or TRBD2 (5 bases each). Trimming removed 7 bases at V and 9 bases at J, with 14 bases between. Looked up from germline, CDR1 is SQVTM and CDR2 is ANQGSEA. The CDR3 sequence is 11 residues long. CDR3 bases: TGCAGCGGTTCGGAGGACACAACGCAGTATTTT. Amino acids: CSGSEDTTQYF.

There are a few counts of this clone. The chain uses TRBV6-4 and TRBJ2-1, with D perhaps matching TRBD2 (6 bases). The CDR3 runs to 15 residues. Germline V CDR1 and CDR2: MRHNA, SNTAGT. V gave up 7 bases and J gave up 5 bases, with 18 bases separating them. CDR3 residues: CASTPGVVGHNEQFF. Here the CDR3 DNA reads TGTGCCAGCACTCCGGGGGTAGTCGGCCACAATGAGCAGTTCTTC.

This clone was counted between two and nine times. The chain carries TRBV5-1 and TRBJ2-7; D is ambiguous. Trimming pared 0 bases from V and 2 bases from J, leaving 12 bases between. The CDR3 length is 15 residues. Germline values: CDR1 SGHRS, CDR2 YFSETQ. The CDR3 loop reads CASSLAVGPAYEQYF. DNA for the CDR3: TGCGCCAGCAGCTTGGCGGTCGGGCCGGCCTACGAGCAGTACTTC.

The genes are TRBV27 and TRBJ1-5; TRBD1 matches at 9 bases. Germline CDR1 is MNHEY and CDR2 is SMNVEV (reference sequence). The trim removed 10 bases at V and 5 bases at J, leaving 6 bases unmatched. This CDR3 comprises 13 residues. CDR3 protein: CAIGQGRDQPQHF. The DNA of the CDR3 is TGTGCCATTGGACAGGGGAGAGATCAGCCCCAGCATTTT.

V gene TRBV5-8 combines with J gene TRBJ1-4, with 7 positions matching TRBD1. Germline CDR1 reads SGHTS; CDR2 reads YDEGEE. V shed 2 bases, J shed 2 bases, and the junction held 0 bases outside the gene matches. The CDR3 spans 14 residues. The CDR3 sequence: CASSLGGTNEKLFF. CDR3 sequence (DNA): TGTGCCAGCAGCTTAGGGGGCACTAATGAAAAACTGTTTTTT.

The chain employs TRBV7-9 and TRBJ2-3, with 13 bases fitting TRBD2. J was trimmed by 6 bases and V by 3 bases; bases with no gene match: 9. Germline CDR1 SEHNR, CDR2 FQNEAQ (reference sequence). This CDR3 spans 17 amino acids. CDR3 amino acids: CASSFSGTSGTMDTQYF. For the CDR3, the DNA is TGTGCCAGCAGCTTTTCCGGGACTAGCGGGACAATGGATACGCAGTATTTT.

This chain joins TRBV29-1 and TRBJ2-5; D may be TRBD1 or TRBD2 (5 bases each). The V end was cut by 4 bases, the J end by 4 bases, with 22 bases between. From germline, CDR1 is SQVTM and CDR2 ANQGSEA. The length of the CDR3 is 16 residues. The CDR3 DNA is TGCAGCGTTGTGGGGCAGGGACCACACCGGTCAGAGACCCAGTACTTC. It codes for CSVVGQGPHRSETQYF.

The rearrangement joins TRBV7-2 to TRBJ1-1, with 7 bases that match TRBD1. Unmatched junction bases numbered 7, after V lost 1 base and J lost 5 bases. CDR3 length: 15 residues. Germline lookup yields CDR1 SGHTA and CDR2 FQGNSA. CDR3 protein: CASSLEGAGWTEAFF. For the CDR3, the DNA is TGTGCCAGCAGCTTAGAGGGGGCCGGGTGGACTGAAGCTTTCTTT.

This chain links TRBV5-6 with TRBJ2-1, with 8 bases that match TRBD2. J was trimmed by 4 bases and V by 0 bases; bases with no gene match: 9. Germline assignment: CDR1 SGHDT and CDR2 YYEEEE. CDR3 length: 17 residues. CDR3 protein: CASSLDSGTRGYNEQFF. The DNA for the CDR3 is TGTGCCAGCAGCTTGGATTCGGGGACTAGGGGTTACAATGAGCAGTTCTTC.